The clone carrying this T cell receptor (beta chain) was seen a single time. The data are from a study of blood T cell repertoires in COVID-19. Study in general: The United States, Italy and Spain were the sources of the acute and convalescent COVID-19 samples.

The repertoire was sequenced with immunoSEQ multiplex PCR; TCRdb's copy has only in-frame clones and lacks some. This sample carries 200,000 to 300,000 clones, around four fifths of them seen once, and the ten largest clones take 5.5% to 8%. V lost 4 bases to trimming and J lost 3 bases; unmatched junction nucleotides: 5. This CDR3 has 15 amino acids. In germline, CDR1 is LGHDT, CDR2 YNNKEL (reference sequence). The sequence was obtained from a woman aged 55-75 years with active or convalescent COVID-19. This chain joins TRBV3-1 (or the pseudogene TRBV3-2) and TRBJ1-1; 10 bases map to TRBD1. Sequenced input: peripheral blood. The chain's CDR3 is CASSRQGARYTEAFF. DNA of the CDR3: TGTGCCAGCAGCCGACAGGGGGCTCGGTACACTGAAGCTTTCTTT.